The TCR beta chain described here comes from a study of blood T cell repertoires in COVID-19. Measured with immunoSEQ multiplex PCR; TCRdb has only the in-frame clones, and not every one. Of roughly 40,000 clones in the sample, 65% to 90% were seen once. Germline loops: CDR1 SGHTA, CDR2 FQGNSA. Trimming at V came to 1 base and at J to 3 bases, leaving 7 bases not matched to a gene. The CDR3 is made up of 17 amino acids. This chain joins TRBV7-2 and TRBJ2-2; TRBD1 aligns across 8 bases. The source material was peripheral blood. This TCR derives from a human donor in a cohort sampled during active COVID-19. The CDR3 coding sequence is TGTGCCAGCAGCTTAGAGCCAGGGGGCCGATACACCGGGGAGCTGTTTTTT. Protein product: CASSLEPGGRYTGELFF.